These 3 T cell receptor beta chains came from one sample sequenced in a study of control samples from healthy donors and cancer patients. Libraries were prepared by immunoSEQ multiplex PCR; TCRdb keeps only in-frame clonotypes and omits some of them. The profile shows about 190,000 clones, around 90% of them singletons. The sample was blood. All receptors come from a man younger than 40 in good health.

V is TRBV11-3 and J is TRBJ2-3, with TRBD2 matching 7 bases. The CDR3 totals 15 residues. The junction had 2 bases not matched to a gene; V was cut back by 2 bases and J by 0 bases. The germline CDR1 and CDR2 sequences are SGHNT and YENEEA. This CDR3 is CASSLLGLSTDTQYF. CDR3 nucleotide sequence: TGTGCCAGCAGCTTATTGGGACTAAGCACAGATACGCAGTATTTT.

The rearrangement joins TRBV3-1 (or the pseudogene TRBV3-2) to TRBJ2-3, with a tentative D call TRBD2 (6 bases). Germline V gene data show CDR1 as LGHDT and CDR2 as YNNKEL (reference sequence). The CDR3 consists of 14 residues. V was shortened by 0 bases and J by 11 bases, with 15 bases between the two germline ends. The CDR3 nucleotides read TGTGCCAGCAGCCAAGATCTTTCGGGGGTCGGGCAGTATTTT. Its translation is CASSQDLSGVGQYF.

The chain recombines TRBV3-1 (or the pseudogene TRBV3-2) with TRBJ1-2; the D is unclear. The CDR3 consists of 16 residues. Germline V gives CDR1 LGHDT, CDR2 YNNKEL (reference sequence). V lost 0 bases to trimming and J lost 5 bases, with 16 bases between them. The CDR3 DNA reads TGTGCCAGCAGCCAAGATGGAAATCGGGGAAATTATGGCTACACCTTC. Its protein is CASSQDGNRGNYGYTF.